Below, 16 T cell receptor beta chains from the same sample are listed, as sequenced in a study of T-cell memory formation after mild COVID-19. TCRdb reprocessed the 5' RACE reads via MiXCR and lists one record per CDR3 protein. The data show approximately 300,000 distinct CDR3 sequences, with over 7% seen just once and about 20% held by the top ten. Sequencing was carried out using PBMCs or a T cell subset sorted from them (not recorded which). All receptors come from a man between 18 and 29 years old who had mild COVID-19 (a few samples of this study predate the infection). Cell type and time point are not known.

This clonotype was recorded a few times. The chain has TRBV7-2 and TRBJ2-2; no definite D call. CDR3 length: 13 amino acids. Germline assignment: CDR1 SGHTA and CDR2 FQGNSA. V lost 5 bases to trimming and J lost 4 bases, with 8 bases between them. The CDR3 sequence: CASSKISTGELFF. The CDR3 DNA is TGTGCCAGCAGCAAGATCTCCACCGGGGAGCTGTTTTTT.

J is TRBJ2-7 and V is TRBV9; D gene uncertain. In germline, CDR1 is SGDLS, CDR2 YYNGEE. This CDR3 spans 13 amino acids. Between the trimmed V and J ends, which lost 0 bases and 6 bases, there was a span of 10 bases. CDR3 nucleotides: TGTGCCAGCAGCGTAGACAGTCATGGCGAGCAGTACTTC. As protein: CASSVDSHGEQYF.

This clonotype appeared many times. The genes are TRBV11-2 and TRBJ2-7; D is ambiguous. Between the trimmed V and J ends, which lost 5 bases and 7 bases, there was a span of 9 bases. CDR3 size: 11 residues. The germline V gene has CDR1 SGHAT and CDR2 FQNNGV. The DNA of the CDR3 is TGTGCCAGCAGCCTTAATTGGGAGCAGTACTTC. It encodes CASSLNWEQYF.

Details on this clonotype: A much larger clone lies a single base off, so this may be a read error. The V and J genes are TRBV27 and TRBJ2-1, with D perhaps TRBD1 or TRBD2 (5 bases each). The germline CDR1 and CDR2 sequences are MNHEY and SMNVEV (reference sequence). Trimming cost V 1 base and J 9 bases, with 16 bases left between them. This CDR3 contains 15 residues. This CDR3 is CASSLCDPGASEQFF. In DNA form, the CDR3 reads TGTGCCAGCAGTTTATGTGATCCCGGGGCCTCTGAGCAGTTCTTC.

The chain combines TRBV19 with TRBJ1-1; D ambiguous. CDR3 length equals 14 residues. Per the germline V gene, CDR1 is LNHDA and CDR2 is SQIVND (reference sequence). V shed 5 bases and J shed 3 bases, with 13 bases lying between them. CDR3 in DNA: TGTGCCAGTAGTCCGAGTAATGGGGACACTGAAGCTTTCTTT. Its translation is CASSPSNGDTEAFF.

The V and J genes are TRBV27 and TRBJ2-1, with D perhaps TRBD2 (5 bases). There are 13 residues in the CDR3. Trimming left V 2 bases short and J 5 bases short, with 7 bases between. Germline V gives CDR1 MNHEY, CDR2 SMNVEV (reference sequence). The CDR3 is CASSLVGDNEQFF. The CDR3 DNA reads TGTGCCAGCAGTTTAGTCGGGGACAATGAGCAGTTCTTC.

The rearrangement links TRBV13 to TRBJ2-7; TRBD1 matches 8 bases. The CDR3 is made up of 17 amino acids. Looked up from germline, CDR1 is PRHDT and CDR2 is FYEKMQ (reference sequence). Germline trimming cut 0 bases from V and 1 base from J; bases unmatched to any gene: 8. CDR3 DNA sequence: TGTGCCAGCAGCTTAGGGTCCTACAGGGGGTTGTCCTACGAGCAGTACTTC. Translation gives CASSLGSYRGLSYEQYF.

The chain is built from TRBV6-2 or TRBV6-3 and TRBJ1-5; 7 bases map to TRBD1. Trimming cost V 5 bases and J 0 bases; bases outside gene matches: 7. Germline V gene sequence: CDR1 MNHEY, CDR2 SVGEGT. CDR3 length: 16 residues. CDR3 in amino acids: CASSPAGGYSNQPQHF. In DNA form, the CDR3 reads TGTGCCAGCAGTCCGGCAGGGGGATATAGCAATCAGCCCCAGCATTTT.

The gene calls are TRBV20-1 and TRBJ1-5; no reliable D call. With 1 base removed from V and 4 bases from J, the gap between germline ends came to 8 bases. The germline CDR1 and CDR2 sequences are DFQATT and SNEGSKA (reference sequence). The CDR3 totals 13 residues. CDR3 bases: TGCAGTGCTAGAGGTCAGGCTAATCAGCCCCAGCATTTT. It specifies CSARGQANQPQHF.

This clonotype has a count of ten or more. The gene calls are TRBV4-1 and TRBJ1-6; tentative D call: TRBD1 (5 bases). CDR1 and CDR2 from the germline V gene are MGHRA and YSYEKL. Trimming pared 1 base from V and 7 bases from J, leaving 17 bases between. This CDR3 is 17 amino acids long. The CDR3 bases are TGCGCCAGCAGCCAAGCTAGATTAGGGGCGGGAAATTCACCCCTCCACTTT. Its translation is CASSQARLGAGNSPLHF.

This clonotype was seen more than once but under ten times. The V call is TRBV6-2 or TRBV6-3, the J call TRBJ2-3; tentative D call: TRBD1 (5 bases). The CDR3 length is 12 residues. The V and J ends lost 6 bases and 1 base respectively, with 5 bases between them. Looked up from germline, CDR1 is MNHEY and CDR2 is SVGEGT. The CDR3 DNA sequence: TGTGCCAGCAGACAGGGCACAGATACGCAGTATTTT. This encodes CASRQGTDTQYF.

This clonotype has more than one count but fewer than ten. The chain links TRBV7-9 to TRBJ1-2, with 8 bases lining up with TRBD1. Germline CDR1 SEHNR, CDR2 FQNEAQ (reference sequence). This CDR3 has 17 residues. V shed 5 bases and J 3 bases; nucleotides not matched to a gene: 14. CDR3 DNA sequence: TGTGCCAGCAGCCCCGCGGGGCAGGGGGCCAATGACTATGGCTACACCTTC. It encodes CASSPAGQGANDYGYTF.

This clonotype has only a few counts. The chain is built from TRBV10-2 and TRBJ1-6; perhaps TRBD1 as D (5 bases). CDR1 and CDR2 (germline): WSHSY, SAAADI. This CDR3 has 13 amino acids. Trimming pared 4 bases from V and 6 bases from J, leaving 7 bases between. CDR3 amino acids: CASSGQPNSPLHF. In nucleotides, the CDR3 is TGCGCCAGCAGTGGACAGCCTAATTCACCCCTCCACTTT.

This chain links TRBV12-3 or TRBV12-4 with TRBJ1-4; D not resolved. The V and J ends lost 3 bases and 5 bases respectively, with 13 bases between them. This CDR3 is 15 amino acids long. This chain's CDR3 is CASSFNPASNEKLFF. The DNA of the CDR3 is TGTGCCAGCAGTTTCAACCCCGCCTCAAATGAAAAACTGTTTTTT.

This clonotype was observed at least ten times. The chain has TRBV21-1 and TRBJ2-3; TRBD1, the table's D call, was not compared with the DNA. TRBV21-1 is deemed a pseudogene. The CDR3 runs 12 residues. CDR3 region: CASGGCGDTQYF. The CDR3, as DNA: TGTGCCAGCGGGGGGTGTGGGGATACGCAGTATTTT.

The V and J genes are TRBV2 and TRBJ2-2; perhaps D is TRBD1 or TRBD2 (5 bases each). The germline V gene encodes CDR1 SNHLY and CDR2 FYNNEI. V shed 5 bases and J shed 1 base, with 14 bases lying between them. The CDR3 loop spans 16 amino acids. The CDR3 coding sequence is TGTGCCAGCAGTCCGGGACCACAAAAGAACACCGGGGAGCTGTTTTTT. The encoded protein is CASSPGPQKNTGELFF.